This TCR beta chain was identified during a study of shared clonotypes between healthy human individuals. Study summary: The people who gave samples were two women and a few men aged 18 to 49.

Amplification in unsorted PBMC replicate PCRs started from 250 to 350 ng DNA, which equals about 28,000 T cell genomes. Using immunoSEQ multiplex PCR, the repertoire was profiled, and TCRdb retains in-frame clones only, with some absent. The profile shows 400,000 to 500,000 clones, less than 80% of them singletons. Every donor was a Caucasian adult from Nashville, Tennessee. Trimming cost V 6 bases and J 4 bases; bases outside gene matches: 8. The CDR3 sequence is 15 residues long. Germline CDR1 reads MNHNS; CDR2 reads SASEGT. This sequence originates from a woman in her thirties or forties in good health. Some clones in this sample may be carry-over from other donors' samples. V is TRBV6-1 and J is TRBJ2-2; 7 positions match TRBD1. The sample comprised PBMCs. CDR3 nucleotides: TGTGCCAGCAGAGGGGGCGCCGTTGGCACCGGGGAGCTGTTTTTT. The encoded protein is CASRGGAVGTGELFF.